This entry lists 7 T cell receptor beta chains sequenced from one sample in a study of blood T cell repertoires in COVID-19. TCRdb's copy holds only in-frame clones and misses some; the assay was immunoSEQ multiplex PCR. The sample shows 200,000 to 250,000 clones, 80% of them seen only once. What was sequenced was peripheral blood. The source of these receptors is a woman aged 70-85 years with acute or convalescent COVID-19.

This clone was counted a few times. V usage is TRBV6-5 and J usage is TRBJ1-1; 7 nucleotides match TRBD1. CDR3 size: 15 residues. V shed 2 bases and J 5 bases; nucleotides not matched to a gene: 8. Germline V gene lookup returns CDR1 MNHEY and CDR2 SVGAGI. CDR3 nucleotide sequence: TGTGCCAGCAGTTACCGAACGGCAGGGGGAACTGAAGCTTTCTTT. Protein product: CASSYRTAGGTEAFF.

In this sample, this clone turned up once. The genes are TRBV7-6 and TRBJ2-2; no clear D. The germline CDR1 and CDR2 sequences are SGHVS and FNYEAQ. The CDR3 loop spans 15 amino acids. V lost 2 bases, J lost 1 base, and 8 bases lay in between. The CDR3 nucleotides read TGTGCCAGCAGCTTACGTCGGGTGAACACCGGGGAGCTGTTTTTT. Translated: CASSLRRVNTGELFF.

A remark on this clone: Other DNA sequences in this specimen translate into the identical CDR3. V usage is TRBV18 and J usage is TRBJ2-2, with 7 bases fitting TRBD1. V gave up 3 bases and J gave up 0 bases; unmatched junction bases: 4. Per the germline V gene, CDR1 is KGHSH and CDR2 is LQKENI. The CDR3 sequence is 16 residues long. This chain's CDR3 is CASSPRTGSNTGELFF. CDR3 nucleotide sequence: TGTGCCAGCTCACCGCGGACAGGTTCGAACACCGGGGAGCTGTTTTTT.

The chain uses TRBV11-1 and TRBJ2-5; TRBD1 agrees at 8 bases. The V gene end was trimmed by 5 bases and the J gene end by 4 bases; junction bases not matched to a gene: 3. The CDR3 contains 13 residues. Germline CDR1 SGHAT, CDR2 FQDESV (reference sequence). This CDR3 is CASSLGQGETQYF. In DNA form, the CDR3 reads TGTGCCAGCAGCCTCGGACAGGGAGAGACCCAGTACTTC.

The V gene is TRBV4-1, the J gene TRBJ1-6; the match to TRBD1 covers 8 bases. The CDR3 contains 16 residues. V lost 6 bases, J lost 4 bases, and 8 bases stayed unmatched. The germline V gene has CDR1 MGHRA and CDR2 YSYEKL. CDR3 sequence: CASSSGQGTYNSPLHF. CDR3 sequence (DNA): TGCGCCAGCAGTTCCGGACAGGGCACTTATAATTCACCCCTCCACTTT.

V and J are TRBV20-1 and TRBJ1-3; no clear D gene. V was pared by 5 bases and J by 4 bases, with 3 bases between. Germline V gene lookup returns CDR1 DFQATT and CDR2 SNEGSKA (reference sequence). This CDR3 has 10 amino acids. CDR3 nucleotides: TGCAGTGCTCGGGGAAACACCATATATTTT. Encoded protein: CSARGNTIYF.

The gene calls are TRBV5-6 and TRBJ2-1; 9 nucleotides line up with TRBD1. V trimming: 5 bases; J trimming: 7 bases; junction bases outside the gene matches: 13. The germline V gene encodes CDR1 SGHDT and CDR2 YYEEEE. The CDR3 runs to 16 residues. DNA of the CDR3: TGTGCCAGCAGTCCCCTTAGGGGGACAGGGAGGAATGAGCAGTTCTTC. It translates to CASSPLRGTGRNEQFF.